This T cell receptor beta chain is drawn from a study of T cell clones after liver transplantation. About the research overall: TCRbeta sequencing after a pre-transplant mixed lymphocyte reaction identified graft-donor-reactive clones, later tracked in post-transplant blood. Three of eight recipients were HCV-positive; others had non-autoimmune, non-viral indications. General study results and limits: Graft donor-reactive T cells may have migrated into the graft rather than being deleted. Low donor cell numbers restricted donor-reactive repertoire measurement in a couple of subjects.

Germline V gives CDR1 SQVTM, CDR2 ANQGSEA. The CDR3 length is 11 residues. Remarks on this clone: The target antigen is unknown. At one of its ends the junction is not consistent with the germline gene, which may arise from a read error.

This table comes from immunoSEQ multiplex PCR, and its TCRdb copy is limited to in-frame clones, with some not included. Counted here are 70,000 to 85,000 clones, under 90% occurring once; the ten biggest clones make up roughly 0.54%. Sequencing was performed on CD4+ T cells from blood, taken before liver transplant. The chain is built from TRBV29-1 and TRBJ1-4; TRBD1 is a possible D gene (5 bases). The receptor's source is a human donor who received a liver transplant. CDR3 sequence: CSVHRRRKTVF. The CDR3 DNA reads TGCAGCGTTCACAGGAGGCGAAAAACTGTTTTT.